These 29 T cell receptor beta chains were all obtained from the same sample, sequenced in a study of blood T cells in healthy people across ages. A second about 7 to 11 cycle PCR used barcoded and J-beta primers. TCRdb recomputed calls from the 5' RACE reads with MiXCR, one row per CDR3 protein. This table holds 700,000 to 1,000,000 distinct CDR3 sequences, 44% found once. Input material: blood. The origin of the receptors is a man between 60 and 70 years old in good health.

Concerning this clonotype: This sequence may be a read error, since a much larger clone differs from it by one base. This chain joins TRBV29-1 and TRBJ2-5; D not certain. Between the trimmed V and J ends, which lost 6 bases and 11 bases, there was a span of 19 bases. From germline, CDR1 is SQVTM and CDR2 ANQGSEA. This CDR3 has 12 residues. CDR3 sequence (DNA): TGCAGCGTCACGACCATCACCGATGAGCAGTACTTC. It codes for CSVTTITDEQYF. Full variable domain (remainder filled in from reference TRBV29-1 and TRBJ2-5): SAVISQKPSRDICQRGTSLTIQCQVDSQVTMMFWYRQQPGQSLTLIATANQGSEATYESGFVIDKFPISRPNLTFSTLTVSNMSPEDSSIYLCSVTTITDEQYFGPGTRLLVL.

This clonotype was counted only a few times. This sequence joins TRBV4-3 and TRBJ1-6, with TRBD1 matching over 7 bases. CDR1 and CDR2 (germline): LGHNA, YSLEER. CDR3 length equals 16 residues. V lost 0 bases to trimming and J lost 9 bases; unmatched junction nucleotides: 8. As DNA, the CDR3 is TGCGCCAGCAGCCAAGATAGGCAGGGGGGAATTTCACCCCTCCACTTT. As protein: CASSQDRQGGISPLHF.

The CDR3 here is CAWSRGFEAFF. The CDR3 DNA reads as TGTGCCTGGAGTAGGGGGTTTGAAGCTTTCTTT. The genes are TRBV30 and TRBJ1-1; D possibly corresponds to TRBD1 (6 bases). Germline-derived CDR1 and CDR2 are GTSNPN and SVGIG (reference sequence). The CDR3 extends over 11 amino acids. Trimming removed 2 bases from V and 7 bases from J, with 8 bases in between.

The genes are TRBV5-1 and TRBJ1-6, with 10 nucleotides matching TRBD1. V dropped 4 bases and J dropped 5; count of bases not matched to a gene: 6. The CDR3 runs to 16 residues. Germline V gene lookup returns CDR1 SGHRS and CDR2 YFSETQ. The DNA of the CDR3 is TGCGCCAGCAGCGGCGGACAGGGGGGGAATAATTCACCCCTCCACTTT. It is translated as CASSGGQGGNNSPLHF.

This clonotype has a handful of counts. V gene TRBV7-2 combines with J gene TRBJ1-2; the D gene is possibly TRBD1 (6 bases). CDR1 and CDR2 (germline): SGHTA, FQGNSA. The CDR3 spans 15 residues. V was trimmed by 2 bases and J by 7 bases, leaving 17 bases between them. DNA of the CDR3: TGTGCCAGCAGCTTACGTGGTCCGGGGGCGCGTGGCTACACCTTC. Encoded protein: CASSLRGPGARGYTF. Looking up the rest from reference TRBV7-2 and TRBJ1-2 gives the full variable domain: GAGVSQSPSNKVTEKGKDVELRCDPISGHTALYWYRQSLGQGLEFLIYFQGNSAPDKSGLPSDRFSAERTGGSVSTLTIQRTQQEDSAVYLCASSLRGPGARGYTFGSGTRLTVV.

V and J are TRBV20-1 and TRBJ2-1; D is ambiguous. Deletions cut 7 bases from V and 0 bases from J, with 16 bases between. This CDR3 has 15 residues. Germline-derived CDR1 and CDR2 are DFQATT and SNEGSKA (reference sequence). The CDR3 nucleotides are TGCAGTGTAAGTCGCTCAAAGAGCTCCTACAATGAGCAGTTCTTC. Its protein is CSVSRSKSSYNEQFF.

This clonotype was detected a few times. The genes are TRBV12-3 or TRBV12-4 and TRBJ1-1, with D perhaps matching TRBD1 (6 bases). V was trimmed by 1 base and J by 4 bases, leaving 13 bases between them. The CDR3 covers 15 residues. This CDR3 reads CASSLGQGIGTEAFF. DNA for the CDR3: TGTGCCAGCAGTTTAGGGCAGGGGATAGGCACTGAAGCTTTCTTT.

This clonotype was counted a few times. The rearrangement uses TRBV12-3 or TRBV12-4 and TRBJ2-7, with TRBD2 as a possible D gene (5 bases). Trimming stripped 5 bases from V and 0 bases from J, with 14 bases between. This CDR3 has 15 residues. The CDR3 protein is CASSPGGSHSYEQYF. CDR3 DNA sequence: TGTGCCAGCAGTCCAGGAGGCAGTCACTCCTACGAGCAGTACTTC.

A few counts support this clonotype. This sequence joins TRBV18 and TRBJ2-1, with 10 bases fitting TRBD1. Germline assignment: CDR1 KGHSH and CDR2 LQKENI. V trimming: 6 bases; J trimming: 6 bases; junction bases outside the gene matches: 8. CDR3 size: 15 residues. CDR3 sequence reads: CASSQGQGRSNEQFF. CDR3 sequence (DNA): TGTGCCAGCTCCCAGGGACAGGGGCGATCCAATGAGCAGTTCTTC.

The V and J genes are TRBV3-1 and TRBJ2-7; D gene unclear. CDR3 length: 15 residues. From germline, CDR1 is LGHDT and CDR2 YNNKEL (reference sequence). V gave up 1 base and J gave up 1 base, with 11 bases separating them. CDR3 region: CASSQGPTFSYEQYF. The CDR3 bases are TGTGCCAGCAGCCAAGGTCCTACCTTTTCCTACGAGCAGTACTTC.

In its sample, this clonotype was seen many times. The V call is TRBV30, the J call TRBJ2-1; D gene uncertain. The V gene's germline CDR1 is GTSNPN and CDR2 SVGIG (reference sequence). Trimming removed 2 bases from V and 2 bases from J, with 10 bases in between. The CDR3 is made up of 14 amino acids. The DNA of the CDR3 is TGTGCCTGGAGTCAACAATTTACCTACAATGAGCAGTTCTTC. Protein product: CAWSQQFTYNEQFF.

V and J are TRBV5-5 and TRBJ2-3, with D unclear. There are 13 residues in the CDR3. The V gene lost 5 bases and the J gene lost 5 bases, with 12 bases spanning the gap. Germline lookup yields CDR1 SGHKS and CDR2 YYEKEE (reference sequence). In DNA, the CDR3 is TGTGCCAGCAGGGTCGGTGGGATAGATACGCAGTATTTT. This encodes CASRVGGIDTQYF.

The V gene is TRBV9, the J gene TRBJ2-3; D might be TRBD2 (5 bases). Trimming stripped 0 bases from V and 3 bases from J, with 11 bases between. The length of the CDR3 is 15 residues. Looked up from germline, CDR1 is SGDLS and CDR2 is YYNGEE. In nucleotides, the CDR3 is TGTGCCAGCAGCGTAGACGGGGATGATACAGATACGCAGTATTTT. Translation: CASSVDGDDTDTQYF.

J is TRBJ2-5 and V is TRBV7-9, with D perhaps TRBD1 (5 bases). The CDR3 has 13 amino acids. Per the germline V gene, CDR1 is SEHNR and CDR2 is FQNEAQ (reference sequence). The V gene lost 1 base and the J gene lost 11 bases, with 14 bases spanning the gap. Written as DNA, the CDR3 is TGTGCCAGCAGCTTAGATGTGACAGATGGGCAGTACTTC. Amino acid sequence: CASSLDVTDGQYF. Based on the CDR3 plus reference TRBV7-9 and TRBJ2-5, the full variable domain is DTGVSQNPRHKITKRGQNVTFRCDPISEHNRLYWYRQTLGQGPEFLTYFQNEAQLEKSRLLSDRFSAERPKGSFSTLEIQRTEQGDSAMYLCASSLDVTDGQYFGPGTRLLVL.

CDR3 amino acids: CASSQDSGVRRQYF. CDR3 DNA: TGCGCCAGCAGCCAAGATTCAGGGGTACGTCGGCAGTACTTC. The rearrangement uses TRBV4-1 and TRBJ2-7, with D perhaps TRBD1 (6 bases). The germline V and J ends were trimmed by 0 bases and 9 bases, with 15 bases remaining between them. Germline-derived CDR1 and CDR2 are MGHRA and YSYEKL. This CDR3 region has 14 residues.

The chain has TRBV20-1 and TRBJ2-1; D may be TRBD2 (6 bases). This CDR3 region has 14 residues. Germline-derived CDR1 and CDR2 are DFQATT and SNEGSKA (reference sequence). Trimming shortened V by 6 bases and J by 0 bases, and 12 bases separated the two germline ends. The CDR3, as DNA: TGCAGTGCGGTACGGGGGAGCTCCTACAATGAGCAGTTCTTC. Its translation is CSAVRGSSYNEQFF.

The V and J genes are TRBV7-9 and TRBJ2-5; D is perhaps TRBD1 (5 bases). V was trimmed by 6 bases and J by 5 bases, leaving 13 bases between them. The V gene's germline CDR1 is SEHNR and CDR2 FQNEAQ (reference sequence). The CDR3 consists of 13 residues. In DNA, the CDR3 is TGTGCCAGCAGGTTTTCAGGGTCCGAGACCCAGTACTTC. Encoded protein: CASRFSGSETQYF.

This clonotype has more than one count but fewer than ten. The chain employs TRBV29-1 and TRBJ2-7, with D maybe TRBD1 (6 bases). The germline V gene has CDR1 SQVTM and CDR2 ANQGSEA. V gave up 4 bases and J gave up 6 bases, with 19 bases separating them. The CDR3 totals 14 residues. CDR3: CSVVLWDNPTEQYF. The CDR3 nucleotides read TGCAGCGTTGTGTTGTGGGACAACCCTACCGAGCAGTACTTC.

V and J are TRBV12-3 or TRBV12-4 and TRBJ2-2; D gene uncertain. The V and J ends lost 6 bases and 0 bases respectively, with 8 bases between them. The CDR3 length is 14 residues. The CDR3 sequence is CASRPDSNTGELFF. The CDR3 DNA reads as TGTGCCAGCAGGCCAGACTCGAACACCGGGGAGCTGTTTTTT.

The chain carries TRBV9 and TRBJ2-5; 7 nucleotides line up with TRBD1. From germline, CDR1 is SGDLS and CDR2 YYNGEE. Trimming cost V 4 bases and J 4 bases; bases outside gene matches: 7. The CDR3 runs to 14 residues. The CDR3 DNA reads TGTGCCAGCAGCCCAACGACAGGGCGAGAGACCCAGTACTTC. Protein product: CASSPTTGRETQYF.

V gene TRBV20-1 combines with J gene TRBJ2-7; 8 bases are a match to TRBD2. TRBJ2-5 explains the end of the DNA better; the J call may be wrong. CDR1 and CDR2 (germline): DFQATT, SNEGSKA (reference sequence). The CDR3 has 13 residues. The CDR3 here is CSARKAGVETQYF. Written as DNA, the CDR3 is TGCAGTGCTAGAAAAGCGGGGGTAGAGACCCAGTACTTC.

The chain carries TRBV29-1 and TRBJ2-5; D unclear. The J call may be in error: the DNA end matches TRBJ2-7 better. Per the germline V gene, CDR1 is SQVTM and CDR2 is ANQGSEA. This CDR3 spans 11 amino acids. DNA of the CDR3: TGCAGCGCCGGAGACTTATACGAGCAGTACTTC. This gives the protein CSAGDLYEQYF.

The chain is built from TRBV6-5 and TRBJ1-5; 8 bases are shared with TRBD1. CDR1 and CDR2 from the germline V gene are MNHEY and SVGAGI. The V segment lost 0 bases and the J segment 5 bases; nucleotides outside the gene matches: 18. The CDR3 consists of 20 residues. The CDR3 DNA follows: TGTGCCAGCAGTTACTCGAGGGCGTGTCGGGACAGGTTCTCTCATCAGCCCCAGCATTTT. It codes for CASSYSRACRDRFSHQPQHF.

The rearrangement uses TRBV5-5 and TRBJ1-2; TRBD1 agrees at 9 bases. With 5 bases clipped from V and 3 bases from J, the junction kept 5 bases outside the gene matches. Germline lookup yields CDR1 SGHKS and CDR2 YYEKEE (reference sequence). The CDR3 runs to 14 residues. The CDR3 region is CASSGGQGDYGYTF. CDR3 DNA: TGTGCCAGCAGTGGGGGACAGGGCGACTATGGCTACACCTTC.

There are a few counts of this clonotype. Here the CDR3 reads CASSATGAGEQFF. CDR3 in DNA: TGTGCCAGCAGCGCAACAGGGGCGGGTGAGCAGTTCTTC. The V call is TRBV9, the J call TRBJ2-1, with 7 positions matching TRBD1. In germline, CDR1 is SGDLS, CDR2 YYNGEE. The CDR3 has 13 residues. J gave up 9 bases and V 3 bases, and 6 bases lay outside the gene matches.

The chain links TRBV29-1 to TRBJ2-5; D unresolved. This CDR3 is 13 amino acids long. V lost 2 bases, J lost 5 bases, and 12 bases lay in between. CDR1 is SQVTM and CDR2 is ANQGSEA in the germline V gene. CDR3 protein: CSVEQGIVETQYF. The CDR3 region has the DNA TGCAGCGTTGAACAAGGGATTGTCGAGACCCAGTACTTC.

The chain recombines TRBV7-9 with TRBJ2-3; 15 nucleotides align to TRBD2. After removal of 3 bases from V and 0 bases from J, the junction contained 7 bases not matched to a gene. There are 19 residues in the CDR3. Germline CDR1 SEHNR, CDR2 FQNEAQ (reference sequence). DNA for the CDR3: TGTGCCAGCAGCTTGGGACTAGCGGGGGGTCGAGCTAGCACAGATACGCAGTATTTT. Translation gives CASSLGLAGGRASTDTQYF.

The chain uses TRBV3-1 and TRBJ2-5, with a possible D match to TRBD1 (6 bases). V lost 0 bases to trimming and J lost 13 bases, with 24 bases between them. The germline V gene has CDR1 LGHDT and CDR2 YNNKEL (reference sequence). The CDR3 totals 16 residues. The DNA for the CDR3 is TGTGCCAGCAGCCAAGATATTCCCAGGGGCCAATACGAGCGGTACTTC. As protein: CASSQDIPRGQYERYF.

This chain uses TRBV6-1 with TRBJ2-7; D uncertain. Deletions cut 1 base from V and 12 bases from J, with 13 bases between. Germline lookup yields CDR1 MNHNS and CDR2 SASEGT. The CDR3 has 12 residues. The CDR3 reads CASSEGTASLYF. DNA for the CDR3: TGTGCCAGCAGTGAAGGAACAGCCTCGCTGTACTTC.